These 27 T cell receptor beta chains originate from one sample sequenced in a study of memory CD4+ T cells and cytomegalovirus serostatus. The sort gate was single viable CD3+CD4+CD8-CD45RO+ cells for memory CD4+ T cells. This table comes from immunoSEQ multiplex PCR, and its TCRdb copy is limited to in-frame clones, with some not included. The data show around 26,000 clones, about 81% seen once. Sequenced: memory CD4+ T cells from blood. These receptors were obtained from an adult in good health and CMV-seronegative.

The rearrangement uses TRBV19 and TRBJ2-7, with 11 bases aligning to TRBD1. The germline V gene encodes CDR1 LNHDA and CDR2 SQIVND (reference sequence). The V segment lost 5 bases and the J segment 6 bases; nucleotides outside the gene matches: 3. The CDR3 has 13 amino acids. CDR3 DNA sequence: TGTGCCAGTAGTGGACAGGGGGCGGGCGAGCAGTACTTC. Translated: CASSGQGAGEQYF.

This clone was picked up one time. This chain connects TRBV7-8 to TRBJ1-2; D uncertain. Trimming took off 1 base at V and 0 bases at J, with 18 bases between the two ends. CDR1 SGHVS and CDR2 FQNEAQ come from the germline V gene. This CDR3 has 18 residues. This chain's CDR3 is CASSLVIIPADTNYGYTF. The CDR3 DNA reads TGTGCCAGCAGCTTAGTAATAATCCCGGCGGATACTAACTATGGCTACACCTTC.

V and J are TRBV7-2 and TRBJ1-4; D is perhaps TRBD1 (6 bases). The CDR3 consists of 15 residues. The ends were cut back, 1 base at V and 8 bases at J, with 14 bases in the middle. CDR1 is SGHTA, CDR2 FQGNSA, per germline. The CDR3 protein is CASSLGGRGGEKLFF. The DNA for the CDR3 is TGTGCCAGCAGCTTAGGGGGGCGGGGAGGAGAAAAACTGTTTTTT.

CDR3 residues: CASSLMGQSQETQYF. CDR3 DNA sequence: TGTGCCAGCAGCCTAATGGGACAGTCACAAGAGACCCAGTACTTC. This sequence joins TRBV7-9 and TRBJ2-5, with TRBD1 matching 7 bases. V trimming: 5 bases; J trimming: 2 bases; junction bases outside the gene matches: 8. The CDR3 consists of 15 residues. Germline V CDR1 and CDR2: SEHNR, FQNEAQ (reference sequence).

The J gene is TRBJ1-2, the V gene TRBV6-5; D not certain. There are 13 residues in the CDR3. V was cut by 3 bases and J by 6 bases, with 11 bases left in between. Germline lookup yields CDR1 MNHEY and CDR2 SVGAGI. In nucleotides, the CDR3 is TGTGCCAGCAGTTATCGCAGAGTCGATGGCTACACCTTC. Its protein product is CASSYRRVDGYTF.

This clone showed up just once. The chain employs TRBV28 and TRBJ2-7; TRBD1 matches at 7 bases. The length of the CDR3 is 14 residues. V was clipped by 7 bases and J by 6 bases; unmatched bases: 12. The germline CDR1 and CDR2 sequences are MDHEN and SYDVKM. CDR3 nucleotide sequence: TGTGCCAGCACCCCCCGAGGGGGCCTTGGCGAGCAGTACTTC. Encoded protein: CASTPRGGLGEQYF.

V gene TRBV28 combines with J gene TRBJ1-2, with TRBD1 identical over 8 bases. The V segment lost 8 bases and the J segment 2 bases; nucleotides outside the gene matches: 7. The V gene's germline CDR1 is MDHEN and CDR2 SYDVKM. The CDR3 runs 14 residues. This CDR3 reads CASGDTGGNYGYTF. CDR3 nucleotide sequence: TGTGCCAGCGGGGATACAGGGGGGAACTATGGCTACACCTTC.

This chain links TRBV11-3 with TRBJ1-4, with unresolved D. Trimming removed 5 bases from V and 6 bases from J, with 16 bases in between. The V gene's germline CDR1 is SGHNT and CDR2 YENEEA. The CDR3 covers 15 residues. The CDR3 region is CASSTHRISDEKLFF. The CDR3 coding sequence is TGTGCCAGCAGCACTCACCGAATCTCGGATGAAAAACTGTTTTTT.

The V gene is TRBV6-1, the J gene TRBJ1-6; 7 positions agree with TRBD1. Germline V gene lookup returns CDR1 MNHNS and CDR2 SASEGT. With V trimmed by 8 bases and J by 5 bases, 0 bases remained unmatched. The CDR3 sequence is 12 residues long. CDR3 protein: CASGTDNSPLHF. The CDR3 DNA is TGTGCCAGCGGGACAGATAATTCACCCCTCCACTTT.

The V and J genes are TRBV6-5 and TRBJ2-3, with 8 bases identical to TRBD2. Trimming at V came to 6 bases and at J to 0 bases, leaving 5 bases not matched to a gene. CDR1 and CDR2 from the germline V gene are MNHEY and SVGAGI. The CDR3 consists of 15 residues. The CDR3 reads CASRSLAGSTDTQYF. DNA for the CDR3: TGTGCCAGCAGATCCTTAGCGGGGAGCACAGATACGCAGTATTTT.

The chain links TRBV7-9 to TRBJ1-1; D not resolved. The CDR3 contains 13 residues. CDR1 and CDR2 from the germline V gene are SEHNR and FQNEAQ (reference sequence). V was shortened by 3 bases and J by 3 bases, with 8 bases between the two germline ends. Here the CDR3 reads CASSFRVDTEAFF. The DNA for the CDR3 is TGTGCCAGCAGCTTTAGGGTGGACACTGAAGCTTTCTTT.

This chain joins TRBV13 and TRBJ2-7, with a possible D match to TRBD1 (6 bases). Germline loops: CDR1 PRHDT, CDR2 FYEKMQ (reference sequence). This CDR3 spans 16 amino acids. V was pared by 3 bases and J by 4 bases, with 19 bases between. The CDR3 reads CASSFGLGDTDYEQYF. CDR3 nucleotides: TGTGCCAGCAGCTTTGGGCTCGGGGACACCGATTACGAGCAGTACTTC.

The V gene is TRBV29-1, the J gene TRBJ1-1, with D uncertain. V was cut by 2 bases and J by 7 bases, with 8 bases left in between. This CDR3 comprises 11 residues. Germline values: CDR1 SQVTM, CDR2 ANQGSEA. In nucleotides, the CDR3 is TGCAGCGTTGAACGAGGGAGTGAAGCTTTCTTT. This codes for CSVERGSEAFF. The full variable domain, completed using reference TRBV29-1 and TRBJ1-1, is SAVISQKPSRDICQRGTSLTIQCQVDSQVTMMFWYRQQPGQSLTLIATANQGSEATYESGFVIDKFPISRPNLTFSTLTVSNMSPEDSSIYLCSVERGSEAFFGQGTRLTVV.

In its sample, this clone was seen a few times. The V and J genes are TRBV29-1 and TRBJ2-3; 9 nucleotides line up with TRBD1. V lost 5 bases, J lost 3 bases, and 3 bases stayed unmatched. The germline CDR1 and CDR2 sequences are SQVTM and ANQGSEA. This CDR3 is 13 amino acids long. The CDR3: CSVRQGGTDTQYF. As DNA, the CDR3 is TGCAGCGTTCGACAGGGGGGAACAGATACGCAGTATTTT.

The chain carries TRBV30 and TRBJ2-5; D remains ambiguous. Trimming left V 5 bases short and J 3 bases short, with 16 bases between. Per germline, CDR1 GTSNPN and CDR2 SVGIG (reference sequence). The CDR3 spans 14 residues. The CDR3 sequence is CAWSLGMIKETQYF. DNA of the CDR3: TGTGCCTGGTCCCTGGGGATGATAAAAGAGACCCAGTACTTC.

The chain has TRBV11-2 and TRBJ2-5; 7 bases line up with TRBD1. V was clipped by 5 bases and J by 5 bases; unmatched bases: 14. Germline-derived CDR1 and CDR2 are SGHAT and FQNNGV. The CDR3 extends over 16 amino acids. The chain's CDR3 is CASSGKGQRPGETQYF. CDR3 DNA: TGTGCCAGCAGCGGTAAGGGACAGCGACCGGGGGAGACCCAGTACTTC.

The chain couples TRBV28 to TRBJ2-6, with D unresolved. The CDR3 runs to 14 residues. V lost 2 bases and J 4 bases, leaving 6 bases between the germline ends. CDR1 is MDHEN, CDR2 SYDVKM, per germline. This CDR3 is CASSLRSGANVLTF. For the CDR3, the DNA is TGTGCCAGCAGTTTACGGTCCGGGGCCAACGTCCTGACTTTC.

This clone turned up a few times. This chain uses TRBV16 with TRBJ1-2; 7 bases are a match to TRBD1. The CDR3 length is 13 residues. J was trimmed by 4 bases and V by 4 bases; bases with no gene match: 3. Germline V gives CDR1 KGHSY, CDR2 FQNENV. CDR3 protein: CASSRDSSYGYTF. The CDR3, as DNA: TGTGCCAGCAGCCGGGACAGCAGCTATGGCTACACCTTC.

This chain uses TRBV9 with TRBJ1-1; tentatively, D is TRBD1 (6 bases). The V gene's germline CDR1 is SGDLS and CDR2 YYNGEE. The germline V and J ends were trimmed by 2 bases and 1 base, with 6 bases remaining between them. This CDR3 is 13 amino acids long. CDR3 loop: CASSVGANTEAFF. The CDR3 bases are TGTGCCAGCAGCGTGGGGGCGAACACTGAAGCTTTCTTT.

This rearrangement joins TRBV7-3 to TRBJ2-3, with TRBD2 matching 8 bases. The V gene end was trimmed by 5 bases and the J gene end by 0 bases; junction bases not matched to a gene: 13. The CDR3 contains 18 residues. The germline gives CDR1 SGHTA, CDR2 FQGTGA. CDR3 sequence (DNA): TGTGCCAGCAGCCCGGCACTTCGAGCGGGGGAGAGCACAGATACGCAGTATTTT. Its translation is CASSPALRAGESTDTQYF. Full variable domain (outside the CDR3, taken from reference TRBV7-3 and TRBJ2-3): GAGVSQTPSNKVTEKGKYVELRCDPISGHTALYWYRQSLGQGPEFLIYFQGTGAADDSGLPNDRFFAVRPEGSVSTLKIQRTERGDSAVYLCASSPALRAGESTDTQYFGPGTRLTVL.

The chain recombines TRBV29-1 with TRBJ2-1; 8 nucleotides line up with TRBD1. Trimming at V came to 6 bases and at J to 10 bases, leaving 8 bases not matched to a gene. The CDR3 runs to 12 residues. Germline V gives CDR1 SQVTM, CDR2 ANQGSEA. This CDR3 is CSVQDRANEQFF. CDR3 in DNA: TGCAGCGTGCAGGACAGGGCAAACGAGCAGTTCTTC.

The chain has TRBV2 and TRBJ2-7, with 9 bases fitting TRBD2. This CDR3 spans 14 amino acids. The trim removed 6 bases at V and 3 bases at J, leaving 6 bases unmatched. Germline-derived CDR1 and CDR2 are SNHLY and FYNNEI. CDR3 region: CASSVAGEDYEQYF. In DNA form, the CDR3 reads TGTGCCAGCAGCGTAGCGGGGGAGGACTACGAGCAGTACTTC.

V gene TRBV5-1 combines with J gene TRBJ2-2; unclear D gene. V shed 1 base and J shed 4 bases, with 11 bases lying between them. This CDR3 has 15 amino acids. Germline V gene lookup returns CDR1 SGHRS and CDR2 YFSETQ. DNA of the CDR3: TGCGCCAGCAGCTTGTCGGCTACAATCACCGGGGAGCTGTTTTTT. Amino acid sequence: CASSLSATITGELFF.

The V call is TRBV18, the J call TRBJ1-1; 7 bases fit TRBD1. J lost 1 base, V lost 2 bases, and 7 bases had no gene match. The CDR3 spans 16 residues. The V gene's germline CDR1 is KGHSH and CDR2 LQKENI. The CDR3 spells CASSPGFRTGNTEAFF. The CDR3 bases are TGTGCCAGCTCACCAGGGTTTAGGACAGGGAACACTGAAGCTTTCTTT.

The chain combines TRBV11-3 with TRBJ2-5, with 8 bases identical to TRBD2. With 1 base clipped from V and 0 bases from J, the junction kept 4 bases outside the gene matches. Per the germline V gene, CDR1 is SGHNT and CDR2 is YENEEA. The CDR3 loop spans 16 amino acids. The CDR3 DNA reads as TGTGCCAGCAGCTTAGGGACTAGCAATTACCAAGAGACCCAGTACTTC. Translation gives CASSLGTSNYQETQYF.

V and J are TRBV11-2 and TRBJ1-1; the D is unclear. The CDR3 has 13 residues. V was cut by 1 base and J by 8 bases, with 11 bases left in between. The germline CDR1 and CDR2 sequences are SGHAT and FQNNGV. CDR3 amino acids: CASSLVGSGEAFF. In DNA, the CDR3 is TGTGCCAGCAGCTTAGTGGGTAGCGGCGAAGCTTTCTTT.

This chain links TRBV2 with TRBJ1-1, with D uncertain. V lost 5 bases to trimming and J lost 2 bases, with 12 bases between them. This CDR3 has 14 residues. Germline V CDR1 and CDR2: SNHLY, FYNNEI. In DNA form, the CDR3 reads TGTGCCAGCAGTAAAGGGTGGGGAAACACTGAAGCTTTCTTT. This encodes CASSKGWGNTEAFF.